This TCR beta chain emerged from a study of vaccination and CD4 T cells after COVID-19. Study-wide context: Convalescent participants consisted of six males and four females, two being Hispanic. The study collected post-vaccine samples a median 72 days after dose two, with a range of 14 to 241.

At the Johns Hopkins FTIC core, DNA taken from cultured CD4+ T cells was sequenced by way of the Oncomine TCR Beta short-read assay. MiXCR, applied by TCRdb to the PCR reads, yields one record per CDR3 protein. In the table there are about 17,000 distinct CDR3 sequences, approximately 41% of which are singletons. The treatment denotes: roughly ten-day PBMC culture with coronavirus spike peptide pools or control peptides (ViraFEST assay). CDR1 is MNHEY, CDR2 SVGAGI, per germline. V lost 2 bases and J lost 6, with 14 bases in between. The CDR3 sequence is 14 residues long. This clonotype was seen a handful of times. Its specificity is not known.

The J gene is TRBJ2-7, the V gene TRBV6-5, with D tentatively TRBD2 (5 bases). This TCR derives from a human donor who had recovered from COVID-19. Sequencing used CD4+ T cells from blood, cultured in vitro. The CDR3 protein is CASSYRLSVGEQYF. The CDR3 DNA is TGTGCCAGCAGTTACCGACTAAGCGTAGGCGAGCAGTACTTC.